Relative to its sample, the clone carrying this TCR beta chain is medium-sized. Its antigen is undetermined. The CDR3 runs to 14 residues. The germline V gene has CDR1 SGHTA and CDR2 FQGNSA. V shed 5 bases and J 4 bases; nucleotides not matched to a gene: 5. This sample was included in a study of early T cells in non-severe SARS-CoV-2 infection. The overall study: The sequenced material was bulk RNA from unsorted whole blood, and its chains were unpaired. Study results and caveats: A preference for anti-spike CD8 responses marked VDJdb matching, which missed private and CD4 specificities.

Attachment of unique molecular identifiers was made to individual cDNA molecules. TCRdb reanalysed the 5' RACE reads using MiXCR and keeps one entry per CDR3 protein. The sample shows roughly 63,000 distinct CDR3 sequences, about an eighth of them seen only once. The clonotype originates from an adult who was a healthcare worker with PCR-confirmed SARS-CoV-2 infection or an uninfected control (not recorded which). The chain is built from TRBV7-2 and TRBJ1-2; 9 nucleotides match TRBD1. The specimen was whole blood. The CDR3 nucleotides read TGTGCCAGCAGCCAGATGGGACAGGGCTATGGCTACACCTTC. This sequence encodes CASSQMGQGYGYTF.